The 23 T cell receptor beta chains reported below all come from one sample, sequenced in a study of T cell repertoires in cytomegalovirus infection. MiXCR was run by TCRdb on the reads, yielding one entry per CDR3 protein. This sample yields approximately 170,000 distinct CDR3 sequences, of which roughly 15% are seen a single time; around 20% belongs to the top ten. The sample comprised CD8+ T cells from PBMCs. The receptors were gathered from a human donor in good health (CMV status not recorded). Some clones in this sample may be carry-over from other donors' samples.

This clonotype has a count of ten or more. The CDR3 nucleotides are TGTGCCAGCAGCTTATTAGTGGCAGAACGAGGAGATACGCAGTATTTT. As protein: CASSLLVAERGDTQYF. The rearrangement links TRBV7-2 to TRBJ2-3; D remains ambiguous. Trimming pared 2 bases from V and 5 bases from J, leaving 17 bases between. Per the germline V gene, CDR1 is SGHTA and CDR2 is FQGNSA. CDR3 length equals 16 residues. The full variable domain, completed using reference TRBV7-2 and TRBJ2-3, is GAGVSQSPSNKVTEKGKDVELRCDPISGHTALYWYRQSLGQGLEFLIYFQGNSAPDKSGLPSDRFSAERTGGSVSTLTIQRTQQEDSAVYLCASSLLVAERGDTQYFGPGTRLTVL.

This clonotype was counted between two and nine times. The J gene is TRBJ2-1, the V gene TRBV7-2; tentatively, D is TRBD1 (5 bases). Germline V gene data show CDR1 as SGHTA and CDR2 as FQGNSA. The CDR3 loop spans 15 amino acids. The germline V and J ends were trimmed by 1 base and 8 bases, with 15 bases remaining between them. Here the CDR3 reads CASSLDLGAIDEQFF. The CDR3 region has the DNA TGTGCCAGCAGCTTAGACCTAGGGGCAATCGATGAGCAGTTCTTC.

The CDR3 spells CASSYGQGDYGYTF. The DNA of the CDR3 is TGTGCCAGCAGCTACGGACAGGGAGACTATGGCTACACCTTC. The chain recombines TRBV7-2 with TRBJ1-2; 8 bases line up with TRBD1. V trimming: 4 bases; J trimming: 3 bases; junction bases outside the gene matches: 4. This CDR3 is built from 14 residues. The V gene's germline CDR1 is SGHTA and CDR2 FQGNSA.

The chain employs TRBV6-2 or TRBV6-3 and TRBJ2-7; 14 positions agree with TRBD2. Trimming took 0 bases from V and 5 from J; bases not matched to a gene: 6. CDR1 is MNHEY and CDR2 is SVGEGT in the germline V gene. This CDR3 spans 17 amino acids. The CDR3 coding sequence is TGTGCCAGCAGTTACTCGACGGGACTAGCGGGAGCGCACGAGCAGTACTTC. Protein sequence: CASSYSTGLAGAHEQYF.

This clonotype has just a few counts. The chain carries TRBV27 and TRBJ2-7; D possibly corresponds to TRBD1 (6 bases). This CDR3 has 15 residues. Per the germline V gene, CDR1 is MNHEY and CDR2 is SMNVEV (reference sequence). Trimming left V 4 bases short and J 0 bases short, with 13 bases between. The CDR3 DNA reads TGTGCCAGCAGTTCCCTGACAGGAAACTCCTACGAGCAGTACTTC. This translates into CASSSLTGNSYEQYF.

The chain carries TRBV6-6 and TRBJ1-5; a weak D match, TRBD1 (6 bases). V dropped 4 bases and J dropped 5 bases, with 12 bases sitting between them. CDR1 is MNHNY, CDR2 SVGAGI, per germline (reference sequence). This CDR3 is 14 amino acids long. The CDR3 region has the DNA TGTGCCAGCAGTTTACAGGGCGGCGATCAGCCCCAGCATTTT. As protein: CASSLQGGDQPQHF.

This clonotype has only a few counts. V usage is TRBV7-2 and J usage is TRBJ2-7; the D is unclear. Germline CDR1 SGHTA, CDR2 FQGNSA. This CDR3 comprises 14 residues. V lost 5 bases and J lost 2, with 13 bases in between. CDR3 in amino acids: CASSPGSTPYEQYF. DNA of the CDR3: TGTGCCAGCAGCCCTGGGTCTACTCCCTACGAGCAGTACTTC.

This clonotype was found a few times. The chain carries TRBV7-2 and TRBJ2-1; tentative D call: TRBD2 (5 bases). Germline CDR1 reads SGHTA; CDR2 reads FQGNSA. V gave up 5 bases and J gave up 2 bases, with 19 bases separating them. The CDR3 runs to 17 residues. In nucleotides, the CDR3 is TGTGCCAGCAGCCTATCCTCCGGGAAAACAACCTACAATGAGCAGTTCTTC. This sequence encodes CASSLSSGKTTYNEQFF.

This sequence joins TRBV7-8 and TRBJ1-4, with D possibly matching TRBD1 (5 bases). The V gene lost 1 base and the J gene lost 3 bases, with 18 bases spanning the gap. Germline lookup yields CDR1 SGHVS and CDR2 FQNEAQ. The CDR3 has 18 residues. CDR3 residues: CASSLVRDPEGANEKLFF. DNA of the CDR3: TGTGCCAGCAGCTTAGTGCGGGACCCCGAGGGCGCTAATGAAAAACTGTTTTTT.

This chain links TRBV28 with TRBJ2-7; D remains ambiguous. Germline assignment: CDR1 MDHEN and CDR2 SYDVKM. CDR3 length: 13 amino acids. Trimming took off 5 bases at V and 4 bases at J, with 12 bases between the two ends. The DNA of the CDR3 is TGTGCCAGCAGTCTTCAGGTTTTATACGAGCAGTACTTC. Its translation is CASSLQVLYEQYF.

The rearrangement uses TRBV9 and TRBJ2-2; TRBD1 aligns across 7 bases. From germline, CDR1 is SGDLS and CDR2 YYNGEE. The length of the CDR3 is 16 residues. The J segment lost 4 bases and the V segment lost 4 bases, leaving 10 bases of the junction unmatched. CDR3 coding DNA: TGTGCCAGCAGCTCTTCGGGACAGCAATTCACCGGGGAGCTGTTTTTT. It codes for CASSSSGQQFTGELFF.

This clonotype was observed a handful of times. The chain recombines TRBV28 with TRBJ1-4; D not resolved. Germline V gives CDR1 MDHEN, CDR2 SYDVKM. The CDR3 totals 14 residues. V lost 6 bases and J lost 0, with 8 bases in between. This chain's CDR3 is CASRAFTTNEKLFF. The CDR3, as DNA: TGTGCCAGCAGGGCGTTCACAACTAATGAAAAACTGTTTTTT.

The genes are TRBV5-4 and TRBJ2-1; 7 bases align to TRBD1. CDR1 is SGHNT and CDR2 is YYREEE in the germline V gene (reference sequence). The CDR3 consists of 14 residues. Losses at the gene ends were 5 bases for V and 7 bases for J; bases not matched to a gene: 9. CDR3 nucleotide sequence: TGTGCCAGCAGATTCAGAGGGGGCGGGAATGAGCAGTTCTTC. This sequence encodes CASRFRGGGNEQFF.

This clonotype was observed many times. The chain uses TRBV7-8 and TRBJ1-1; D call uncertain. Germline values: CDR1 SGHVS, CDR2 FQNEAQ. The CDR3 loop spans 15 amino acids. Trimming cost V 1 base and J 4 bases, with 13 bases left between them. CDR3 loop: CASSLGSPSGTEAFF. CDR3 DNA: TGTGCCAGCAGCTTAGGTTCCCCCTCGGGCACTGAAGCTTTCTTT.

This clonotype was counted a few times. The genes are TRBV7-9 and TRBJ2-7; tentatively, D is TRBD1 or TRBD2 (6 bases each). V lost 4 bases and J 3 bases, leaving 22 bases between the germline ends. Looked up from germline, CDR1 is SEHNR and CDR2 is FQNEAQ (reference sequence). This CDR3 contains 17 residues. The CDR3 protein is CASSSSIQGPGLYEQYF. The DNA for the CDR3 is TGTGCCAGCAGCTCCTCGATACAGGGTCCGGGACTCTACGAGCAGTACTTC.

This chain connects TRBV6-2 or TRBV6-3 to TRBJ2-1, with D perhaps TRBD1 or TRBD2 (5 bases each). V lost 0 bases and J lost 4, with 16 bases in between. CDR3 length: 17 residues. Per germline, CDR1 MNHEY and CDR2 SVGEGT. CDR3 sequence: CASSYSPSGPLYNEQFF. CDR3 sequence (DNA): TGTGCCAGCAGTTACTCTCCATCGGGACCTCTTTACAATGAGCAGTTCTTC.

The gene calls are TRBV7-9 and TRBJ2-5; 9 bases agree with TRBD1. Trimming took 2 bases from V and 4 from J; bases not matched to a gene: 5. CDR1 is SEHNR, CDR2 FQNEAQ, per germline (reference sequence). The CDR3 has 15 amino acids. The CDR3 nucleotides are TGTGCCAGCAGCTTAAGGGGACAGGGCTCAGAGACCCAGTACTTC. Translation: CASSLRGQGSETQYF.

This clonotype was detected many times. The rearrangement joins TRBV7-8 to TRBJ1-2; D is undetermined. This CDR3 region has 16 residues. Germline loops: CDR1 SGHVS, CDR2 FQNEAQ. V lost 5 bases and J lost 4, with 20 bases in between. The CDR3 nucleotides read TGTGCCAGCAGCGGGCATGGAAAGATGGCAGGCTATGGCTACACCTTC. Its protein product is CASSGHGKMAGYGYTF.

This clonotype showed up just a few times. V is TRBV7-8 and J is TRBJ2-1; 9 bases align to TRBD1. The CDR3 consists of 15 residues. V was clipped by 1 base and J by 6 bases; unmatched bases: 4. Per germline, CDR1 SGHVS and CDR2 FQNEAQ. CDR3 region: CASSLGDRALNEQFF. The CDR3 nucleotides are TGTGCCAGCAGCTTAGGGGACAGGGCCCTCAATGAGCAGTTCTTC.

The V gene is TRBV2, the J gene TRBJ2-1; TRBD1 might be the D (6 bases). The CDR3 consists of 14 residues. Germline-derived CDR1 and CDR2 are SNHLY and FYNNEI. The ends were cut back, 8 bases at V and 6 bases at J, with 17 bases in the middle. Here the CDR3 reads CASGGGPSGNEQFF. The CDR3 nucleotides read TGTGCCAGCGGGGGCGGACCCTCCGGCAATGAGCAGTTCTTC.

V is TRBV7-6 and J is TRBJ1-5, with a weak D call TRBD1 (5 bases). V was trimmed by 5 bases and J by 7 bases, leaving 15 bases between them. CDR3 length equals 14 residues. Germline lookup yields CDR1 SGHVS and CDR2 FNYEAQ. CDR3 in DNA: TGTGCCAGCAGCCCAGGGTTGGGGAGGCAGCCCCAGCATTTT. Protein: CASSPGLGRQPQHF.

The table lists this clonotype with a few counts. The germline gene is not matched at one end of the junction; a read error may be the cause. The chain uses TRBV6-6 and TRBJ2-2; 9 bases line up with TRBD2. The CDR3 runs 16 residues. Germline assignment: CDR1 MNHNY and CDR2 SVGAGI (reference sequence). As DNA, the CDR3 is TGTGCCAGCAAGACCCCGGCTAGCGGGATAGGTGGGGAGCTGATTTTT. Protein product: CASKTPASGIGGELIF.

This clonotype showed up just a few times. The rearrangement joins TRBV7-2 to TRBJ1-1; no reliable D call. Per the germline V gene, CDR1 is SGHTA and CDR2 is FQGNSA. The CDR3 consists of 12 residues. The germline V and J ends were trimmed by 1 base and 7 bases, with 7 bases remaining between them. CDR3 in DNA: TGTGCCAGCAGCTTAGGAGAGATTGAAGCTTTCTTT. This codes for CASSLGEIEAFF.